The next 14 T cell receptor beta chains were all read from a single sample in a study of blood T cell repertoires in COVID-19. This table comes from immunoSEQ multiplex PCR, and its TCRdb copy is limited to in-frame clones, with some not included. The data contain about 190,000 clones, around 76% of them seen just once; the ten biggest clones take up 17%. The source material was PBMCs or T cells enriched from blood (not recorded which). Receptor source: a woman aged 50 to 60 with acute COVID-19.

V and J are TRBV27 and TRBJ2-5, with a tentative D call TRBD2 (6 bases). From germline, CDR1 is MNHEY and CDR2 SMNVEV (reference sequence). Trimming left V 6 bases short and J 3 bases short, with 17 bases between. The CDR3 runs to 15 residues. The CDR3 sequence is CASRDRNGGEETQYF. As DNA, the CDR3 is TGTGCCAGCAGAGACCGAAACGGGGGTGAAGAGACCCAGTACTTC.

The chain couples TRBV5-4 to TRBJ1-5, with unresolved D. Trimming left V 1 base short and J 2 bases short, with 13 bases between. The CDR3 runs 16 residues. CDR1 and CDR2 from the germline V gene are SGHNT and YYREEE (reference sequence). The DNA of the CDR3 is TGTGCCAGCAGCTTGAGAGGAGGAACTGGCAATCAGCCCCAGCATTTT. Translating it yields CASSLRGGTGNQPQHF.

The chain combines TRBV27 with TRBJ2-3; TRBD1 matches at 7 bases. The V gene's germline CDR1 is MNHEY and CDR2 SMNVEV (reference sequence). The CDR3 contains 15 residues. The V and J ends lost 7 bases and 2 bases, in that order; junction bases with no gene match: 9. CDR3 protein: CASISSGQLTDTQYF. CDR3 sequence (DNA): TGTGCCAGCATTAGCTCGGGACAGCTCACAGATACGCAGTATTTT.

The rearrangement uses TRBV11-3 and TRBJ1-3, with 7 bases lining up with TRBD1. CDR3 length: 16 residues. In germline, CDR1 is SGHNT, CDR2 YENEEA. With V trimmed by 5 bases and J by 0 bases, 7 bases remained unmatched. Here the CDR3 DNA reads TGTGCCAGCAGCCAAGGGACAGCTTCCTCTGGAAACACCATATATTTT. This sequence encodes CASSQGTASSGNTIYF.

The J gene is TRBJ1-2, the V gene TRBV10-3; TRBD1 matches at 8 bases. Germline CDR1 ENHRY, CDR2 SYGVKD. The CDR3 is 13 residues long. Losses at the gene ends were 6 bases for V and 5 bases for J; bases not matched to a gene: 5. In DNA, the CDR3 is TGTGCCATCAGGACAGGGGAGGAATATGGCTACACCTTC. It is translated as CAIRTGEEYGYTF.

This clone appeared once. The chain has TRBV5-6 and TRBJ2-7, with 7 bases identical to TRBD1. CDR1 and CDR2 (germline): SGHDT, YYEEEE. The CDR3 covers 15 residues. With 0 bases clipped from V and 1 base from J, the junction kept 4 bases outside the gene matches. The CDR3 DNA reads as TGTGCCAGCAGCTTGGACAGGGGCTTTTCCTACGAGCAGTACGTC. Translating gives CASSLDRGFSYEQYV.

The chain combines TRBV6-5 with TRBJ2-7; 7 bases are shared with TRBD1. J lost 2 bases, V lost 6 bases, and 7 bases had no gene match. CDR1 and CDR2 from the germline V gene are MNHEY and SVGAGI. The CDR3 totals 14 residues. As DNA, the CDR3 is TGTGCCAGCAGAAGGGACAGCACGGCCTACGAGCAGTACGTC. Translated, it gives CASRRDSTAYEQYV.

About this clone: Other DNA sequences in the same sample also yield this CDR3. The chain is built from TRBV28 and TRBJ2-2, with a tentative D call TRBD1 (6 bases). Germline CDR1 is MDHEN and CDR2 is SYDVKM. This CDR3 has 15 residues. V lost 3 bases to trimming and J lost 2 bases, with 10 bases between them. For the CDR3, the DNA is TGTGCCAGCAGTTTGAGACAGGAAAACACCGGGGAGCTGTTTTTT. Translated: CASSLRQENTGELFF.

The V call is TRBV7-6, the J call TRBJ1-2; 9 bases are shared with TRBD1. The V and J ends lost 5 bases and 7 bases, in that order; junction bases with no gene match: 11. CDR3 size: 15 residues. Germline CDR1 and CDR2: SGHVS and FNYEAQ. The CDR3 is CASSLRTGANSGYTF. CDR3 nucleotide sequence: TGTGCCAGCAGCCTCCGGACAGGGGCAAATTCTGGCTACACCTTC.

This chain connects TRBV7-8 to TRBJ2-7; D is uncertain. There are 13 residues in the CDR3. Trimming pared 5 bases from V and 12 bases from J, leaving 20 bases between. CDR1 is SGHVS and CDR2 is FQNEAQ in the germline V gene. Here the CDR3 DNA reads TGTGCCAGCAGCCCTACGGCCACAGCCAGGCCGTACGTC. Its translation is CASSPTATARPYV.

Here the CDR3 reads CASSQDISGGATDTQYF. Written as DNA, the CDR3 is TGCGCCAGCAGCCAAGATATTAGCGGGGGGGCGACAGATACGCAGTATTTT. This chain links TRBV4-3 with TRBJ2-3, with 11 nucleotides matching TRBD2. CDR1 is LGHNA, CDR2 YSLEER, per germline. Germline trimming cut 0 bases from V and 3 bases from J; bases unmatched to any gene: 5. This CDR3 spans 17 amino acids.

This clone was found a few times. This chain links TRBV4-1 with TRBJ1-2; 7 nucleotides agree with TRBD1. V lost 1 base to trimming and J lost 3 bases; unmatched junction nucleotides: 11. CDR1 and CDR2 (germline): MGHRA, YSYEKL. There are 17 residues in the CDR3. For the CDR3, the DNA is TGCGCCAGCAGCCAAGGAACGGGACAGCCGAACCACTATGGCTACACCTTC. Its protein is CASSQGTGQPNHYGYTF.

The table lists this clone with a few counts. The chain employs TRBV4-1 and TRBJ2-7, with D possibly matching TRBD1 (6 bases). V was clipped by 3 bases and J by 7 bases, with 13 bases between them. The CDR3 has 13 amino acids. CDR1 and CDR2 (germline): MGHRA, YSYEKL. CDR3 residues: CASSQTGTGEQYV. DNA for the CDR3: TGCGCCAGCAGCCAGACAGGAACGGGTGAGCAGTACGTC.

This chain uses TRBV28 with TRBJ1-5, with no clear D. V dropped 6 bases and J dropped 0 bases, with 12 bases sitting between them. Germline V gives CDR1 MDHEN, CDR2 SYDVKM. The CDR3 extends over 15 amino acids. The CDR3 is CASRGPTYSNQPQHF. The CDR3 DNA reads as TGTGCCAGCAGGGGCCCGACATATAGCAATCAGCCCCAGCATTTT.